The 8 T cell receptor beta chains presented below share a single source sample, sequenced in a study of glioma-infiltrating T cells after dendritic cell vaccination (dated by TCRdb to between 2015 and 2016). Receptor libraries were prepared by the immunoSEQ multiplex PCR assay. TCRdb mirrors the immuneACCESS table, restricted to in-frame sequences. Some clones are absent from its copies; in checked studies, under half trace to an unresolved V gene, and the reason for the others is unknown. The sample table lists about 92,000 clones, just over 85% of them with a count of one. The ten largest account for approximately 14% of the sample. The sample here was blood, taken before dendritic cell vaccination. All receptors come from a human donor with glioblastoma.

This chain connects TRBV5-1 to TRBJ2-5; the D gene is possibly TRBD1 (6 bases). The CDR3 extends over 14 amino acids. The ends were cut back, 0 bases at V and 2 bases at J, with 8 bases in the middle. From germline, CDR1 is SGHRS and CDR2 YFSETQ. CDR3 nucleotide sequence: TGCGCCAGCAGCTTGGGGACAGCTCAAGAGACCCAGTACTTC. It translates to CASSLGTAQETQYF.

The V call is TRBV7-9, the J call TRBJ1-1, with D maybe TRBD1 (5 bases). The CDR3 sequence is 13 residues long. V was trimmed by 5 bases and J by 5 bases, leaving 12 bases between them. The V gene's germline CDR1 is SEHNR and CDR2 FQNEAQ (reference sequence). The CDR3 bases are TGTGCCAGCAGCCGCCCGGGGGGAACTGAAGCTTTCTTT. This encodes CASSRPGGTEAFF.

J is TRBJ2-7 and V is TRBV7-9; 8 nucleotides line up with TRBD1. After removal of 6 bases from V and 0 bases from J, the junction contained 4 bases not matched to a gene. The CDR3 is 14 residues long. The germline V gene encodes CDR1 SEHNR and CDR2 FQNEAQ (reference sequence). The CDR3 DNA is TGTGCCAGCAGTACAGGGGGAGGCTCCTACGAGCAGTACTTC. Translation gives CASSTGGGSYEQYF.

The J gene is TRBJ2-1, the V gene TRBV2, with 7 bases fitting TRBD1. The V gene end was trimmed by 6 bases and the J gene end by 6 bases; junction bases not matched to a gene: 8. The CDR3 spans 14 residues. From germline, CDR1 is SNHLY and CDR2 FYNNEI. The CDR3 DNA is TGTGCCAGCAGGCCCGACAGGGTTGGCAATGAGCAGTTCTTC. Residues: CASRPDRVGNEQFF.

The chain employs TRBV5-1 and TRBJ2-1; D possibly corresponds to TRBD2 (6 bases). The CDR3 spans 11 residues. Trimming took off 4 bases at V and 15 bases at J, with 14 bases between the two ends. Germline V gives CDR1 SGHRS, CDR2 YFSETQ. CDR3 coding DNA: TGCGCCAGCAGCAAGGGACTGGCTTCGTTCTTC. Its translation: CASSKGLASFF. Drawing the rest from reference TRBV5-1 and TRBJ2-1, the complete variable domain is KAGVTQTPRYLIKTRGQQVTLSCSPISGHRSVSWYQQTPGQGLQFLFEYFSETQRNKGNFPGRFSGRQFSNSRSEMNVSTLELGDSALYLCASSKGLASFFGPGTRLTVL.

This clone was seen more than once but under ten times. This chain joins TRBV5-1 and TRBJ1-4; D is unresolved. V lost 4 bases, J lost 8 bases, and 21 bases lay in between. This CDR3 region has 16 residues. The germline V gene encodes CDR1 SGHRS and CDR2 YFSETQ. Here the CDR3 reads CASSPGATSRGEKLFF. The CDR3 nucleotides read TGCGCCAGCAGCCCGGGAGCAACGTCACGAGGGGAAAAACTGTTTTTT. Drawing the rest from reference TRBV5-1 and TRBJ1-4, the complete variable domain is KAGVTQTPRYLIKTRGQQVTLSCSPISGHRSVSWYQQTPGQGLQFLFEYFSETQRNKGNFPGRFSGRQFSNSRSEMNVSTLELGDSALYLCASSPGATSRGEKLFFGSGTQLSVL.

The CDR3 is CASSQGGGSEAFF. The DNA of the CDR3 is TGCGCCAGCAGCCAAGGTGGCGGGAGTGAAGCTTTCTTT. J is TRBJ1-1 and V is TRBV4-3; D not resolved. The ends were cut back, 1 base at V and 7 bases at J, with 10 bases in the middle. The CDR3 sequence is 13 residues long. Germline V gene data show CDR1 as LGHNA and CDR2 as YSLEER.

CDR3 loop: CASRGDRGTQPQHF. CDR3 nucleotides: TGTGCCAGCAGGGGGGACAGGGGGACTCAGCCCCAGCATTTT. The chain uses TRBV28 and TRBJ1-5, with 11 nucleotides matching TRBD1. V lost 6 bases to trimming and J lost 6 bases; unmatched junction nucleotides: 4. This CDR3 contains 14 residues. CDR1 and CDR2 (germline): MDHEN, SYDVKM.